This paragraph covers one T cell receptor beta chain sequence. The sample belongs to a study of technical replicates of blood from several donors. The CDR3 is made up of 13 amino acids. CDR1 and CDR2 (germline): WNHNN, SYGVQD (reference sequence). Trimming cost V 0 bases and J 5 bases, with 7 bases left between them. Sequencing was performed with immunoSEQ multiplex PCR; in TCRdb, only in-frame clones are kept and a portion is missing. The table records approximately 68,000 clones, under 98% of them present only once. The V and J genes are TRBV10-1 and TRBJ1-1; unclear D gene. This clonotype originated in a human donor in good health. Sequenced material: T cells isolated from PBMCs. The DNA for the CDR3 is TGCGCCAGCAGTGAGTCGCGGGAGACTGAAGCTTTCTTT. Translation gives CASSESRETEAFF.